Sequencing of this T cell receptor (beta chain) was carried out in a study of cytomegalovirus exposure and HLA in healthy donors. Turning to the study itself: From about 170 million T cells, an earlier analysis saw approximately 110 million unique TCR beta sequences. Findings of the study overall: Clonal expansion, a later analysis showed, was greater in HLA-associated TCR beta chains than in equally common others. While the bulk of TCR sequences proved rare, some public TCRs turned up in many donors.

Amplification used 60 Vbeta primers and 13 Jbeta primers. Only in-frame clones appear in the TCRdb table, and some are missing; sequencing was by immunoSEQ multiplex PCR. This sample has hundreds of thousands of clones, with 77% found just once. This clone turned up a few times. Its antigen is still unknown. Germline V gene sequence: CDR1 KGHSH, CDR2 LQKENI. Unmatched junction bases numbered 8, after V lost 3 bases and J lost 3 bases. This CDR3 comprises 15 residues. Sequenced input: PBMCs. This receptor was obtained from a woman in her fifties or sixties in good health and CMV-seropositive. The chain carries TRBV18 and TRBJ2-7; TRBD1 matches 7 bases. CDR3 coding DNA: TGTGCCAGCTCACCTACGACAGGGATAGACTACGAGCAGTACTTC. Its translation is CASSPTTGIDYEQYF.